This T cell receptor beta chain was captured by sequencing in a study of OX40 agonist ivuxolimab in advanced cancers. Whole-study findings and limits: Low normalized T-cell clonal expansion also characterized some of the nonresponders.

This CDR3 is built from 15 residues. CDR1 MNHEY and CDR2 SMNVEV come from the germline V gene (reference sequence). Trimming shortened V by 8 bases and J by 4 bases, and 21 bases separated the two germline ends. Blood sampling was done at baseline, cycle 4 day 1, and cycle 7 day 1. Only in-frame clones appear in the TCRdb table, and some are missing; sequencing was by immunoSEQ multiplex PCR. Altogether about 5,700 clones are present, about 90% being singletons, with the ten largest covering 39%. Remarks on this clone: Antigen specificity is unknown.

Sequencing used CD4+ or CD8+ T cells sorted from blood, obtained in a trial of the OX40 agonist ivuxolimab. The clonotype was recovered from an adult with an advanced solid tumor such as melanoma, head and neck, liver or kidney cancer. J is TRBJ2-7 and V is TRBV27; TRBD2 might be the D (6 bases). The chain's CDR3 is CASCPVGGWVYEQYF. For the CDR3, the DNA is TGTGCCAGCTGTCCCGTCGGGGGTTGGGTATACGAGCAGTACTTC.